This T cell receptor (beta chain) came from a study of cytomegalovirus exposure and HLA in healthy donors. PCR amplification relied on 60 Vbeta primers (plus 13 Jbeta primers). The method was immunoSEQ multiplex PCR; TCRdb's version includes in-frame clones alone and lacks a portion of them. The sample has under 200,000 clones, around 84% seen once. This clone was seen a single time. Its antigen is still unknown. Per germline, CDR1 MNHNS and CDR2 SASEGT. J lost 2 bases, V lost 6 bases, and 7 bases had no gene match. The CDR3 totals 15 residues. Study observations and caveats: Available immune exposure information was restricted to CMV serostatus only. Cytomegalovirus association was assigned to about 150 TCR beta chains. Follow-up analysis found HLA locus-dependent TCR association rates, highest for DRB1 and lowest for HLA-C.

The clonotype comes from a man aged 50 or older in good health and CMV-seropositive. Sequencing input: PBMCs. The gene calls are TRBV6-1 and TRBJ1-5; 7 nucleotides align to TRBD1. CDR3: CASSVSGTGNQPQHF. CDR3 bases: TGTGCCAGCAGCGTTTCCGGGACAGGCAATCAGCCCCAGCATTTT.